This T cell receptor (beta chain) was recorded in a study of cytomegalovirus exposure and HLA in healthy donors. The donors gave bone marrow, and they were healthy. Study conclusions and caveats: A reported reduction in N-insertions relative to the approximately 690-donor mean was seen in an Asian-associated ancestry cluster in a later analysis. Later on, analysis showed that most CMV-associated TCR beta chains appeared to be HLA-restricted.

Note on this clone: Its matching antigen is unknown.

Trimming took 5 bases from V and 4 from J, leaving 11 bases between them. Germline V gene data show CDR1 as MNHEY and CDR2 as SMNVEV (reference sequence). This CDR3 region has 13 residues. The PCR used 60 Vbeta and 13 Jbeta primers. The table came from immunoSEQ multiplex PCR; TCRdb's copy has only in-frame clones and leaves some out. The data contain 150,000 to 200,000 clones, more than 80% of them singletons. V is TRBV27 and J is TRBJ1-2; tentative D call: TRBD1 (5 bases). Sequenced: PBMCs. This TCR was recovered from a woman aged 18-29 years in good health and CMV-seronegative. The CDR3 region has the DNA TGTGCCAGCAGTCCCCTCGACAGCTATGGCTACACCTTC. This encodes CASSPLDSYGYTF.